This T cell receptor (beta chain) was sequenced during a study of blood T cell repertoires in COVID-19. On the study more broadly: Samples taken during acute and convalescent COVID-19 were collected in the United States, Italy and Spain. The analysed material was cDNA or gDNA that came from T cells, B-cell-depleted T cells, or PBMCs.

Authors' data handling: Estimated nucleated cell counts came from reference gene primer amplification. Clones were sequenced by immunoSEQ multiplex PCR, and TCRdb holds only the in-frame ones, with some missing. From that table come the V and J calls and clone size; the DNA was used to work out D and trimming. Counted here are about 110,000 clones, less than 85% occurring once; the ten biggest clones make up 14%. The V and J ends lost 4 bases and 7 bases, in that order; junction bases with no gene match: 14. This CDR3 is built from 17 residues. Looked up from germline, CDR1 is MNHEY and CDR2 is SVGEGT.

The origin of this receptor is a woman aged 55-69 years with acute or convalescent COVID-19. This chain joins TRBV6-2 or TRBV6-3 and TRBJ2-1, with 9 bases lining up with TRBD2. The sample taken for sequencing was peripheral blood. The CDR3 protein is CASSFLLAGPPGNEQFF. Here the CDR3 DNA reads TGTGCCAGCAGTTTCCTCCTAGCGGGACCTCCGGGGAATGAGCAGTTCTTC.